This T cell receptor beta chain was sequenced during a study of shared clonotypes between healthy human individuals. Study-level points and caveats: A limitation of the genetic and exposure-history diversity represented arose from few donors.

Clones were read by immunoSEQ multiplex PCR, and TCRdb kept only the in-frame ones, dropping some. The sample shows around 450,000 clones, roughly three quarters of them seen only once. V lost 2 bases to trimming and J lost 1 base, with 5 bases between them. CDR1 is SGHTA, CDR2 FQGTGA, per germline. This CDR3 contains 14 residues. About this clone: Its antigen is still unknown.

This receptor was obtained from a woman between 40 and 55 years old in good health. Some clones in this sample may be carry-over from other donors' samples. The source material was PBMCs. The chain is built from TRBV7-3 and TRBJ2-2; D is undetermined. CDR3 sequence: CASSLLGNTGELFF. CDR3 nucleotide sequence: TGTGCCAGCAGCTTATTAGGGAACACCGGGGAGCTGTTTTTT.